The T cell receptor beta chain under discussion was sequenced for a study of CD8 T cells in Susac syndrome. Germline assignment: CDR1 SEHNR and CDR2 FQNEAQ (reference sequence). The V and J ends lost 2 bases and 6 bases respectively, with 16 bases between them. CDR3 length: 15 residues. TCR beta sequences were obtained from blood CD8+ and CD4+ T cells. Negative isolation yielded CD4+ and CD8+ T cells, and FACS enriched TEMRA cells. RNA was extracted with the RNeasy kit, and a quantity of about 0.5 to 1 ug was reverse transcribed using random hexamers. Multiplex immunoSEQ PCR targeted 54 Vbeta and 13 Jbeta TCR beta segments. TCRdb used MiXCR to reprocess the immunoSEQ multiplex PCR reads, holding one entry per CDR3 protein. Of 400,000 or so distinct CDR3 sequences detected, 85% to 90% appear once; the ten largest clones hold 0.09% to 0.15%.

This sequence was found in a human donor with multiple sclerosis. The sample taken for sequencing was CD8+ T cells from PBMCs. This chain uses TRBV7-9 with TRBJ1-2; D gene ambiguous. The DNA of the CDR3 is TGTGCCAGCAGCTTATTGGAGGGTATGGATGATGGCTACACCTTC. It specifies CASSLLEGMDDGYTF.